The TCR beta chain described here comes from a study of blood T cell repertoires in COVID-19. On the study more broadly: Both acute and convalescent COVID-19 samples were obtained from the United States, Italy and Spain. Sources were T cells, B-cell-depleted T cells, or PBMCs; the material itself was cDNA or gDNA.

Study processing details: How many nucleated cells were present was estimated from reference gene primer amplification. TCRdb's table, derived via immunoSEQ multiplex PCR, lists solely in-frame clones and lacks some. That table furnishes V, J and clone size, whereas the DNA furnished D and trimming. The repertoire holds 150,000 to 200,000 clones, with around nine tenths as singletons. This sequence was found in a man aged 40-49 years with active or convalescent COVID-19. Sequencing was done on a sample of peripheral blood.

The CDR3 protein is CASSLSASSNTIYF. CDR3 sequence (DNA): TGCGCCAGCAGCTTGAGTGCCTCTAGTAACACCATATATTTT. The chain is built from TRBV5-1 and TRBJ1-3; D is ambiguous. CDR3 length equals 14 residues. Germline V gene sequence: CDR1 SGHRS, CDR2 YFSETQ. Trimming cost V 1 base and J 7 bases, with 12 bases left between them.